This entry lists 10 T cell receptor beta chains sequenced from one sample in a study of blood T cell repertoires in COVID-19. Assay: immunoSEQ multiplex PCR; the TCRdb copy retains only in-frame clones and omits some. The sample includes 150,000 or so clones, roughly 88% of them seen just once. Sample: peripheral blood. The receptors originated from a woman in her fifties or sixties with acute or convalescent COVID-19.

This clone was detected a few times. V gene TRBV6-2 or TRBV6-3 combines with J gene TRBJ1-2, with a possible D match to TRBD1 (6 bases). Germline-derived CDR1 and CDR2 are MNHEY and SVGEGT. The CDR3 extends over 14 amino acids. V was clipped by 2 bases and J by 5 bases, with 12 bases between them. The CDR3 DNA follows: TGTGCCAGCAGTTACCCGGGACATCCGTATGGCTACACCTTC. This gives the protein CASSYPGHPYGYTF.

The gene calls are TRBV29-1 and TRBJ1-2; TRBD1 might be the D (5 bases). CDR1 SQVTM and CDR2 ANQGSEA come from the germline V gene. CDR3 size: 12 residues. The ends were cut back, 4 bases at V and 6 bases at J, with 12 bases in the middle. CDR3 in amino acids: CSVADIWDGYTF. For the CDR3, the DNA is TGCAGCGTTGCGGACATCTGGGATGGCTACACCTTC.

The chain recombines TRBV12-3 or TRBV12-4 with TRBJ1-1, with no clear D. Trimming cost V 5 bases and J 0 bases, with 7 bases left between them. CDR3 length: 13 amino acids. CDR3 bases: TGTGCCAGCAGTCTAATTATGAACACTGAAGCTTTCTTT. It specifies CASSLIMNTEAFF.

This chain connects TRBV7-2 to TRBJ2-3; D is possibly TRBD1 (5 bases). The CDR3 consists of 14 residues. The V gene's germline CDR1 is SGHTA and CDR2 FQGNSA. The ends were cut back, 2 bases at V and 8 bases at J, with 14 bases in the middle. The CDR3 nucleotides are TGTGCCAGCAGCTTAACGGCGGTCCAGGGTACGCAGTATTTT. Residues: CASSLTAVQGTQYF.

The J gene is TRBJ2-5, the V gene TRBV11-1; 8 nucleotides agree with TRBD2. Losses at the gene ends were 7 bases for V and 2 bases for J; bases not matched to a gene: 6. Germline CDR1 and CDR2: SGHAT and FQDESV (reference sequence). This CDR3 has 14 amino acids. The CDR3 DNA reads as TGTGCCAGCACCCGGATAGCGGGGCAAGAGACCCAGTACTTC. It is translated as CASTRIAGQETQYF.

The gene calls are TRBV7-2 and TRBJ1-1; a possible D gene is TRBD1 (6 bases). The CDR3 contains 14 residues. The germline gives CDR1 SGHTA, CDR2 FQGNSA. V gave up 1 base and J gave up 8 bases, with 14 bases separating them. For the CDR3, the DNA is TGTGCCAGCAGCTTAGGAGGGTCGGGGGGCGAAGCTTTCTTT. Amino acid sequence: CASSLGGSGGEAFF. The full variable domain, rest sourced from reference TRBV7-2 and TRBJ1-1, is GAGVSQSPSNKVTEKGKDVELRCDPISGHTALYWYRQSLGQGLEFLIYFQGNSAPDKSGLPSDRFSAERTGGSVSTLTIQRTQQEDSAVYLCASSLGGSGGEAFFGQGTRLTVV.

This chain joins TRBV7-2 and TRBJ1-2; D is possibly TRBD1 (6 bases). Germline V CDR1 and CDR2: SGHTA, FQGNSA. Deletions cut 0 bases from V and 3 bases from J, with 17 bases between. The length of the CDR3 is 17 residues. CDR3 region: CASSLARGLGGDYGYTF. Here the CDR3 DNA reads TGTGCCAGCAGCTTAGCGCGAGGGTTAGGGGGAGACTATGGCTACACCTTC.

V and J are TRBV4-1 and TRBJ1-1; weak D call: TRBD1 (5 bases). CDR3 length: 13 residues. Germline V gene sequence: CDR1 MGHRA, CDR2 YSYEKL. V lost 6 bases and J lost 3, with 11 bases in between. The CDR3 protein is CASRAGVDTEAFF. The CDR3 DNA is TGCGCCAGCAGGGCGGGGGTTGACACTGAAGCTTTCTTT.

The chain links TRBV2 to TRBJ1-2, with D possibly matching TRBD1 (5 bases). Per the germline V gene, CDR1 is SNHLY and CDR2 is FYNNEI. Trimming left V 5 bases short and J 6 bases short, with 19 bases between. This CDR3 comprises 15 residues. The CDR3 nucleotides read TGTGCCAGCAGTAAGGCGCGGCAGGGAGGTGATGGCTACACCTTC. It yields the protein CASSKARQGGDGYTF.

In DNA, the CDR3 is TGTGCCAGCAGCAAAGACTTTACAGGGATCAATAGCAATCAGCCCCAGCATTTT. The encoded protein is CASSKDFTGINSNQPQHF. The chain links TRBV21-1 to TRBJ1-5; no DNA check was done on the table's D call, TRBD1. TRBV21-1 is recorded as a pseudogene. The CDR3 has 18 amino acids.